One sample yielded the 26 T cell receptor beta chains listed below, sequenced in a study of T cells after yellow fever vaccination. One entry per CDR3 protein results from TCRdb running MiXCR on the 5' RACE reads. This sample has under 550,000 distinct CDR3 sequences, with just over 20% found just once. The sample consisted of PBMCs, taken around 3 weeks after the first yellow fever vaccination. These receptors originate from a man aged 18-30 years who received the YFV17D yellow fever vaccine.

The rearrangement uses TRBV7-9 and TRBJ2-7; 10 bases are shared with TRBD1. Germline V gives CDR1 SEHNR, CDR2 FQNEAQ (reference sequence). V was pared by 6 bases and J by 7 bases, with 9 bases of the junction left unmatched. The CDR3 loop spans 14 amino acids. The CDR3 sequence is CASSRQGAGREQYV. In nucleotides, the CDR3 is TGTGCCAGCAGTCGACAGGGGGCAGGTCGGGAGCAGTACGTC.

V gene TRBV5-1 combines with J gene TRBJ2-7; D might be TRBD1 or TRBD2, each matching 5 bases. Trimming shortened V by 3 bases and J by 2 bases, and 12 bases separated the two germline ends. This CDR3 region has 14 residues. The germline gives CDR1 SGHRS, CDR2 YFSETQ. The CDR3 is CASSSSQGPYEQYF. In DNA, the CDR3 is TGCGCCAGCAGCTCCTCCCAGGGACCCTACGAGCAGTACTTC.

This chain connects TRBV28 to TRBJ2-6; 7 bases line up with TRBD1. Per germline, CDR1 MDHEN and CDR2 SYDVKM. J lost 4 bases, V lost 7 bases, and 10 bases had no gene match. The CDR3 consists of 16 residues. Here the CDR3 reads CASKSHTGAGANVLTF. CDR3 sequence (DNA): TGTGCCAGCAAATCCCATACAGGGGCCGGGGCCAACGTCCTGACTTTC.

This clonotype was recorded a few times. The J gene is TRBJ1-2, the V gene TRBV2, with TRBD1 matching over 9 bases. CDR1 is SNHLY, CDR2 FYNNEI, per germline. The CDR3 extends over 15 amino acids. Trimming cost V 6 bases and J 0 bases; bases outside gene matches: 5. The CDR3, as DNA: TGTGCCAGCAGATGGGGACAGGGAGCTAACTATGGCTACACCTTC. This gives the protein CASRWGQGANYGYTF.

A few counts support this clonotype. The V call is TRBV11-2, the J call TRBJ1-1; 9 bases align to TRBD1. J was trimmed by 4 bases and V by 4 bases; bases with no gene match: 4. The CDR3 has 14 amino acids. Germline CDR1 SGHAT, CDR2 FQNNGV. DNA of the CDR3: TGTGCCAGCAGCTCGGGGACAGGGTTCACTGAAGCTTTCTTT. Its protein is CASSSGTGFTEAFF.

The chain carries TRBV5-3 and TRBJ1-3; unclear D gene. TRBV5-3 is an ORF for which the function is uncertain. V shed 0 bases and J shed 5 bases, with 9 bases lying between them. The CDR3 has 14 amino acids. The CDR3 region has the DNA TGTGCCAGAAGCTTGGGGCTTCGGAGAAACACCATATATTTT. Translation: CARSLGLRRNTIYF.

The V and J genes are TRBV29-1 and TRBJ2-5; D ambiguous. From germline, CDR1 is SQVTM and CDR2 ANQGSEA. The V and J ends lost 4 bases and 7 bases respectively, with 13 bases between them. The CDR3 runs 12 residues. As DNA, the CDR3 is TGCAGCGTTGGAGACTTAAGTGGGACCCAGTACTTC. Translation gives CSVGDLSGTQYF.

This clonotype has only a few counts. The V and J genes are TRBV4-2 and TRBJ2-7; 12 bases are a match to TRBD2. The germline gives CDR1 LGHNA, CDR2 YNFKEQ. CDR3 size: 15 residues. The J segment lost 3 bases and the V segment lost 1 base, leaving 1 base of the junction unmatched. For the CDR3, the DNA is TGTGCCAGCAGCCAAGGGACTAGCGGGGACTACGAGCAGTACGTC. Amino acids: CASSQGTSGDYEQYV.

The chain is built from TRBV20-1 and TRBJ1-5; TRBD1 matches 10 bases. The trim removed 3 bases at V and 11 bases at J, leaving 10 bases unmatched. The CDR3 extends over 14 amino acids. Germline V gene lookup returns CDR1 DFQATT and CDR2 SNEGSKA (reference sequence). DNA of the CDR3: TGCAGTGCTAGTACGGGACAGGGGAAGCCGACCCAGCATTTT. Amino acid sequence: CSASTGQGKPTQHF.

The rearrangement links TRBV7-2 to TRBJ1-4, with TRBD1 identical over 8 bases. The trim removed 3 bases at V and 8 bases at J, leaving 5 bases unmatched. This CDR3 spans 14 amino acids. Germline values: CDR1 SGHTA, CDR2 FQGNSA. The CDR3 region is CASSLDRAVEKLFF. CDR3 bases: TGTGCCAGCAGCTTGGACAGGGCGGTCGAAAAACTGTTTTTT.

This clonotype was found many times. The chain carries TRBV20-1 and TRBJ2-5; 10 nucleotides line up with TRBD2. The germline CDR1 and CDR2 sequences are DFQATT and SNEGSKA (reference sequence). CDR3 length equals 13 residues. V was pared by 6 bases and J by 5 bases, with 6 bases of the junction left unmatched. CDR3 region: CSAKLAGTETQYF. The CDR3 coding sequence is TGCAGTGCCAAACTAGCGGGGACGGAGACCCAGTACTTC.

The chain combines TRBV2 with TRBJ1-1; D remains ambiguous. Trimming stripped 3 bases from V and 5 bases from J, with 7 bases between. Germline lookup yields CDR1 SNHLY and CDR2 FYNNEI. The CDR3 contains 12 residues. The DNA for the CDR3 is TGTGCCAGCAGTGAGGAGGGTACTGAAGCTTTCTTT. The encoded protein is CASSEEGTEAFF.

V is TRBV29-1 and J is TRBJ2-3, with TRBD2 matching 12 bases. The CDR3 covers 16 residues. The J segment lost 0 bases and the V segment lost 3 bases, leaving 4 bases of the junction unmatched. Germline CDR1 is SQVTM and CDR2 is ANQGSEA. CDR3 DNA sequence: TGCAGCGTTGAGACTAGCGGGGGCCGGAGCACAGATACGCAGTATTTT. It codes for CSVETSGGRSTDTQYF.

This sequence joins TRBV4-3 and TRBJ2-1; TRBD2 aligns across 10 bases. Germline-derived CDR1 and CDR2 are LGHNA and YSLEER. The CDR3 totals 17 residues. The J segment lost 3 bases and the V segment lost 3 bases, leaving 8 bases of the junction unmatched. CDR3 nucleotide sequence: TGCGCCAGCAGCCACAGCGGACTAGCGGATAACTACAATGAGCAGTTCTTC. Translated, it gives CASSHSGLADNYNEQFF.

The CDR3 here is CSARQGNYGYTF. Written as DNA, the CDR3 is TGCAGTGCTAGACAGGGGAACTATGGCTACACCTTC. This rearrangement joins TRBV20-1 to TRBJ1-2; tentative D call: TRBD1 (6 bases). From germline, CDR1 is DFQATT and CDR2 SNEGSKA (reference sequence). Trimming removed 2 bases from V and 2 bases from J, with 6 bases in between. CDR3 length: 12 residues.

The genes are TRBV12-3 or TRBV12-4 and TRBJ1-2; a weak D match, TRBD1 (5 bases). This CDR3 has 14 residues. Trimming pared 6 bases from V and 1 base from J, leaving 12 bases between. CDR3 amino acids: CASSDSGRNYGYTF. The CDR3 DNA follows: TGTGCCAGCAGCGACAGCGGCCGTAACTATGGCTACACCTTC.

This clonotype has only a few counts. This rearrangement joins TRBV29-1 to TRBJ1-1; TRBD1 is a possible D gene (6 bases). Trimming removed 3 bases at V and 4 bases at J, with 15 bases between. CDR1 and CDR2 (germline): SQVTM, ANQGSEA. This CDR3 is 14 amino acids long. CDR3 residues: CSVEARGGSTEAFF. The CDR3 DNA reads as TGCAGCGTTGAGGCTCGAGGGGGGAGCACTGAAGCTTTCTTT.

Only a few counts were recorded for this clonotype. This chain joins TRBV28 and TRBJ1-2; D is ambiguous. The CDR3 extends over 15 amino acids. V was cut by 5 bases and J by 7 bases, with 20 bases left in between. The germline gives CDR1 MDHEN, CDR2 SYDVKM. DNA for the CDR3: TGTGCCAGCAGTCCCCGCCTCCTGGTTTTCACTGGCTACACCTTC. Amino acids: CASSPRLLVFTGYTF.

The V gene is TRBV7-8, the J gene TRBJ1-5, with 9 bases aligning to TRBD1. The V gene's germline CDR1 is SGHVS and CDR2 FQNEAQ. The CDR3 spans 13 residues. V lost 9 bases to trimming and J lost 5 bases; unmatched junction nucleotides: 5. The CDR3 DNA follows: TGTGCCAGGTGGGGACAGGGCGATCAGCCCCAGCATTTT. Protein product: CARWGQGDQPQHF. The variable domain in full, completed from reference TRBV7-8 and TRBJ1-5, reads GAGVSQSPRYKVAKRGQDVALRCDPISGHVSLFWYQQALGQGPEFLTYFQNEAQLDKSGLPSDRFFAERPEGSVSTLKIQRTQQEDSAVYLCARWGQGDQPQHFGDGTRLSIL.

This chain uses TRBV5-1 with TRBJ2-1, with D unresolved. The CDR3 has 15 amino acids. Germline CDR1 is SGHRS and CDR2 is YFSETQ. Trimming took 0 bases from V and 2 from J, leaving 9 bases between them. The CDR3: CASSLGGSTYNEQFF. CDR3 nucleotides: TGCGCCAGCAGCTTGGGTGGGTCGACCTACAATGAGCAGTTCTTC.

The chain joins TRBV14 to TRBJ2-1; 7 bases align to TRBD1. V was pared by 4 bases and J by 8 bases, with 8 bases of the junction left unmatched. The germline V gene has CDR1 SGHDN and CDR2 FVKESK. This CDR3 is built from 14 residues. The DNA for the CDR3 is TGTGCCAGCAGCCGATACACAGGGGCGGATGAGCAGTTCTTC. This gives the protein CASSRYTGADEQFF.

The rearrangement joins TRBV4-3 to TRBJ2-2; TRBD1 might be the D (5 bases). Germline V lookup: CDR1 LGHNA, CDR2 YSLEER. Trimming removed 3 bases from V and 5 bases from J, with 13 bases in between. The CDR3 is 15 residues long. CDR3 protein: CASSQTRAATGELFF. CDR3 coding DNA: TGCGCCAGCAGCCAGACCAGGGCAGCGACCGGGGAGCTGTTTTTT.

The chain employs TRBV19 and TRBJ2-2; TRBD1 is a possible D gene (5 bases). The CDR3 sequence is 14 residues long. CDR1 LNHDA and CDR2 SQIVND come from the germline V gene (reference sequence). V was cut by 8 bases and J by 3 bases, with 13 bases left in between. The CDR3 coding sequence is TGTGCCAGTCGAGGCAGGGTCGACACCGGGGAGCTGTTTTTT. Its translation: CASRGRVDTGELFF. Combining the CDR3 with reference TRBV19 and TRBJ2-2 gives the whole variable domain DGGITQSPKYLFRKEGQNVTLSCEQNLNHDAMYWYRQDPGQGLRLIYYSQIVNDFQKGDIAEGYSVSREKKESFPLTVTSAQKNPTAFYLCASRGRVDTGELFFGEGSRLTVL.

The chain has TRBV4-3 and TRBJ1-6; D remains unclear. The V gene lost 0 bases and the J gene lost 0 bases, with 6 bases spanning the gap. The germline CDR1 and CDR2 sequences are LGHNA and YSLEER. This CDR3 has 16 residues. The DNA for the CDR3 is TGCGCCAGCAGCCAAGATGTGAGCTCCTATAATTCACCCCTCCACTTT. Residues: CASSQDVSSYNSPLHF.

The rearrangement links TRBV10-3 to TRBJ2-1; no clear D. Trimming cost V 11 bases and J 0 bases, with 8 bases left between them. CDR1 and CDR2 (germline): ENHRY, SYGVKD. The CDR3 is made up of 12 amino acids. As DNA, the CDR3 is TGTGCCTCAATAAGCTCCTACAATGAGCAGTTCTTC. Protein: CASISSYNEQFF.

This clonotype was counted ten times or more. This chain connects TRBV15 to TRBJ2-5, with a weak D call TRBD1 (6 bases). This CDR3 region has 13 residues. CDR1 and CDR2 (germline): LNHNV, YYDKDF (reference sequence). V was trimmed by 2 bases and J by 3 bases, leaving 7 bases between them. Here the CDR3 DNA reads TGTGCCACCAGCAGAACAGGGAAAGAGACCCAGTACTTC. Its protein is CATSRTGKETQYF.